This TCR beta chain was found in a study of spatial heterogeneity in lung cancer. For the study at large: PBMC samples from follow-up, where available, were sequenced a median of roughly two years after resection. Beta-chain sequences were consistently detected more often than alpha-chain sequences. For the average unique TCR and UMI combination, more than eight occurrences appeared in raw reads.

Time point defined: blood at routine non-recurrence follow-up after resection. This clonotype occurred many times. TCRdb used MiXCR to reprocess the 5' RACE reads, holding one entry per CDR3 protein. Altogether about 16,000 distinct CDR3 sequences are present, roughly 6.5% being singletons, with the ten largest covering about 25%. The material was PBMCs, obtained at follow-up. The origin of this receptor is a male donor with early-stage non-small cell lung cancer.

CDR3 sequence (DNA): TGTGCCAGCAGCGAGACAGGGAGGTGGACAGATACGCAGTATTTT. This translates into CASSETGRWTDTQYF. This chain links TRBV9 with TRBJ2-3; tentative D call: TRBD1 (7 bases). Deletions cut 3 bases from V and 3 bases from J, with 14 bases between. The V gene's germline CDR1 is SGDLS and CDR2 YYNGEE. The CDR3 runs 15 residues.